The 22 T cell receptor beta chains given below trace back to one sample, sequenced in a study of CD4 T cells in relation to SARS-CoV-2 and coronaviruses. The data were produced by immunoSEQ multiplex PCR, yet TCRdb's version contains in-frame clones alone and is incomplete. The sample has 20,000 or so clones; about three quarters are singletons. Their antigens remain unidentified. Before the COVID-19 pandemic, during about 2010-2018, CD4+ T cells were taken from unexposed donors. After approximately ten days of culture, CD4+ T cells were isolated. Sequencing was carried out using CD4+ T cells from PBMCs, cultured in vitro. All receptors come from a human donor in good health.

The chain joins TRBV4-3 to TRBJ2-3; 8 bases agree with TRBD2. The CDR3 runs 16 residues. Trimming removed 3 bases from V and 2 bases from J; junction bases left unmatched: 7. The germline CDR1 and CDR2 sequences are LGHNA and YSLEER. The chain's CDR3 is CASSQESGSTTDTQYF. CDR3 DNA sequence: TGCGCCAGCAGCCAGGAGAGCGGGAGTACCACAGATACGCAGTATTTT.

The chain joins TRBV5-1 to TRBJ2-7, with 11 bases that match TRBD2. This CDR3 has 14 amino acids. The V gene end was trimmed by 4 bases and the J gene end by 4 bases; junction bases not matched to a gene: 4. In germline, CDR1 is SGHRS, CDR2 YFSETQ. Here the CDR3 reads CASSLSGRGYEQYF. DNA of the CDR3: TGCGCCAGCAGCCTTAGCGGGAGGGGTTACGAGCAGTACTTC. Full variable domain (outside the CDR3, taken from reference TRBV5-1 and TRBJ2-7): KAGVTQTPRYLIKTRGQQVTLSCSPISGHRSVSWYQQTPGQGLQFLFEYFSETQRNKGNFPGRFSGRQFSNSRSEMNVSTLELGDSALYLCASSLSGRGYEQYFGPGTRLTVT.

The chain employs TRBV27 and TRBJ2-3; D call uncertain. The CDR3 is made up of 12 amino acids. V lost 6 bases to trimming and J lost 5 bases, with 9 bases between them. Germline V gene sequence: CDR1 MNHEY, CDR2 SMNVEV (reference sequence). CDR3 amino acids: CASSLVGDTQYF. CDR3 bases: TGTGCCAGCAGCTTAGTTGGAGATACGCAGTATTTT.

The chain joins TRBV7-6 to TRBJ1-5, with TRBD1 identical over 7 bases. Germline assignment: CDR1 SGHVS and CDR2 FNYEAQ. The CDR3 is made up of 16 amino acids. J gave up 3 bases and V 3 bases, and 8 bases lay outside the gene matches. CDR3 nucleotides: TGTGCCAGCAGCTTGGGACCGGGACAGATCAATCAGCCCCAGCATTTT. It encodes CASSLGPGQINQPQHF.

The chain couples TRBV30 to TRBJ2-1; 9 bases are a match to TRBD2. Germline V gene data show CDR1 as GTSNPN and CDR2 as SVGIG (reference sequence). The CDR3 sequence is 14 residues long. The V and J ends lost 1 base and 3 bases, in that order; junction bases with no gene match: 1. CDR3 loop: CAWSALAGYNEQFF. CDR3 nucleotide sequence: TGTGCCTGGAGTGCACTAGCGGGCTACAATGAGCAGTTCTTC. The full variable domain, its missing parts supplied by reference TRBV30 and TRBJ2-1, is SQTIHQWPATLVQPVGSPLSLECTVEGTSNPNLYWYRQAAGRGLQLLFYSVGIGQISSEVPQNLSASRPQDRQFILSSKKLLLSDSGFYLCAWSALAGYNEQFFGPGTRLTVL.

This chain links TRBV30 with TRBJ2-1, with 7 nucleotides matching TRBD2. V lost 2 bases, J lost 6 bases, and 16 bases stayed unmatched. The CDR3 has 17 amino acids. The germline gives CDR1 GTSNPN, CDR2 SVGIG (reference sequence). The CDR3 nucleotides read TGTGCCTGGAGTCCCCCCCAGAGCGGGATAATAGCCAATGAGCAGTTCTTC. This gives the protein CAWSPPQSGIIANEQFF.

The chain employs TRBV4-1 and TRBJ1-2; possibly TRBD1 for D (6 bases). V lost 0 bases and J 1 base, leaving 18 bases between the germline ends. In germline, CDR1 is MGHRA, CDR2 YSYEKL. The CDR3 contains 18 residues. The CDR3 region is CASSQEGFAGDLNYGYTF. As DNA, the CDR3 is TGCGCCAGCAGCCAAGAAGGTTTTGCAGGGGACCTTAACTATGGCTACACCTTC.

The chain recombines TRBV9 with TRBJ2-3, with 13 bases fitting TRBD2. The CDR3 is made up of 18 amino acids. CDR1 and CDR2 (germline): SGDLS, YYNGEE. V lost 4 bases and J lost 0; bases outside the gene matches: 8. CDR3 amino acids: CASSLAMTSGGSTDTQYF. The DNA for the CDR3 is TGTGCCAGCAGCCTCGCGATGACTAGCGGGGGGAGCACAGATACGCAGTATTTT.

V and J are TRBV4-1 and TRBJ1-6, with D possibly matching TRBD1 (5 bases). The CDR3 extends over 18 amino acids. The V end was cut by 1 base, the J end by 2 bases, with 15 bases between. Germline CDR1 is MGHRA and CDR2 is YSYEKL. CDR3: CASSQAGSRGTYNSPLHF. The DNA for the CDR3 is TGCGCCAGCAGCCAAGCGGGTTCTCGGGGGACCTATAATTCACCCCTCCACTTT.

This sequence joins TRBV9 and TRBJ2-5; TRBD2 matches at 12 bases. This CDR3 is built from 15 residues. CDR1 SGDLS and CDR2 YYNGEE come from the germline V gene. V lost 5 bases, J lost 3 bases, and 5 bases stayed unmatched. The CDR3 loop reads CASSSSGGEEETQYF. In DNA form, the CDR3 reads TGTGCCAGCAGTTCTAGCGGGGGGGAGGAAGAGACCCAGTACTTC.

This chain connects TRBV9 to TRBJ2-1; 10 bases match TRBD2. The V gene end was trimmed by 2 bases and the J gene end by 3 bases; junction bases not matched to a gene: 8. The germline gives CDR1 SGDLS, CDR2 YYNGEE. The CDR3 extends over 17 amino acids. This CDR3 is CASSVGLAGAYYNEQFF. The CDR3 DNA reads TGTGCCAGCAGCGTCGGGCTAGCGGGGGCCTACTACAATGAGCAGTTCTTC. Complete variable domain (other parts from reference TRBV9 and TRBJ2-1): DSGVTQTPKHLITATGQRVTLRCSPRSGDLSVYWYQQSLDQGLQFLIQYYNGEERAKGNILERFSAQQFPDLHSELNLSSLELGDSALYFCASSVGLAGAYYNEQFFGPGTRLTVL.

This chain uses TRBV6-2 or TRBV6-3 with TRBJ2-5; D possibly matches TRBD1 or TRBD2 (5 bases each). The CDR3 is 19 residues long. Germline CDR1 MNHEY, CDR2 SVGEGT. The V end was cut by 0 bases, the J end by 5 bases, with 25 bases between. Here the CDR3 DNA reads TGTGCCAGCAGTTACTCAGGTGTGGGGGTTGTGGCGCAAGAGGAGACCCAGTACTTC. This translates into CASSYSGVGVVAQEETQYF.

V is TRBV6-2 or TRBV6-3 and J is TRBJ2-1; maybe TRBD2 (6 bases). The CDR3 has 18 amino acids. V was clipped by 2 bases and J by 5 bases, with 22 bases between them. Germline V gene lookup returns CDR1 MNHEY and CDR2 SVGEGT. The CDR3 loop reads CASSYGDGGAPVDNEQFF. CDR3 in DNA: TGTGCCAGCAGTTACGGCGACGGAGGGGCACCTGTTGACAATGAGCAGTTCTTC.

This chain uses TRBV6-5 with TRBJ2-7; D possibly corresponds to TRBD2 (6 bases). The V end lost 0 bases, the J end lost 4 bases, and 16 bases lay between the germline ends. The CDR3 extends over 16 amino acids. Germline loops: CDR1 MNHEY, CDR2 SVGAGI. CDR3 region: CASSYSGGGALYEQYF. CDR3 nucleotide sequence: TGTGCCAGCAGTTACTCGGGGGGAGGAGCCCTTTACGAGCAGTACTTC.

This chain links TRBV7-2 with TRBJ2-5, with 8 bases lining up with TRBD2. The CDR3 covers 15 residues. The V segment lost 5 bases and the J segment 5 bases; nucleotides outside the gene matches: 10. Germline V gene lookup returns CDR1 SGHTA and CDR2 FQGNSA. The CDR3 DNA sequence: TGTGCCAGCAGCGTGTTCGGGGGGGTCGGGGAGACCCAGTACTTC. This gives the protein CASSVFGGVGETQYF.

This clone occurred once. The chain employs TRBV7-2 and TRBJ1-4, with TRBD1 matching over 7 bases. The J segment lost 8 bases and the V segment lost 4 bases, leaving 7 bases of the junction unmatched. CDR1 and CDR2 (germline): SGHTA, FQGNSA. This CDR3 has 14 residues. CDR3 bases: TGTGCCAGCAGCTCAGGACAGGTGGTCGAAAAACTGTTTTTT. Translated, it gives CASSSGQVVEKLFF.

The chain carries TRBV2 and TRBJ1-2; D is unclear. Germline V gives CDR1 SNHLY, CDR2 FYNNEI. The CDR3 loop spans 11 amino acids. The germline V and J ends were trimmed by 4 bases and 8 bases, with 8 bases remaining between them. The chain's CDR3 is CASSAFRGYTF. Here the CDR3 DNA reads TGTGCCAGCAGTGCCTTTAGGGGCTACACCTTC.

V and J are TRBV11-1 and TRBJ2-3; D possibly corresponds to TRBD2 (6 bases). The CDR3 is made up of 13 amino acids. Trimming shortened V by 5 bases and J by 0 bases, and 6 bases separated the two germline ends. Germline CDR1 and CDR2: SGHAT and FQDESV (reference sequence). This CDR3 is CASSGTSTDTQYF. The CDR3 DNA sequence: TGTGCCAGCAGCGGGACTAGCACAGATACGCAGTATTTT.

The chain couples TRBV6-2 or TRBV6-3 to TRBJ1-5; tentative D call: TRBD1 (6 bases). Trimming cost V 4 bases and J 3 bases, with 22 bases left between them. Germline V lookup: CDR1 MNHEY, CDR2 SVGEGT. The CDR3 covers 18 residues. The CDR3 DNA follows: TGTGCCAGCAGTTTACACGGAACAGGGTTTGGAAACAATCAGCCCCAGCATTTT. Translation: CASSLHGTGFGNNQPQHF.

The chain couples TRBV5-1 to TRBJ2-1, with TRBD2 matching over 8 bases. The CDR3 spans 15 residues. The germline V gene encodes CDR1 SGHRS and CDR2 YFSETQ. V trimming: 0 bases; J trimming: 6 bases; junction bases outside the gene matches: 5. The CDR3 loop reads CASSLVVAGTNEQFF. The CDR3 region has the DNA TGCGCCAGCAGCTTGGTCGTAGCGGGAACCAATGAGCAGTTCTTC.

The genes are TRBV18 and TRBJ2-4; D is possibly TRBD1 (6 bases). Between the trimmed V and J ends, which lost 3 bases and 6 bases, there was a span of 12 bases. The CDR3 extends over 14 amino acids. Germline-derived CDR1 and CDR2 are KGHSH and LQKENI. The CDR3 sequence: CASSPITGSNIQYF. The CDR3 DNA is TGTGCCAGCTCACCGATTACAGGGTCAAACATTCAGTACTTC.

The chain uses TRBV9 and TRBJ1-2, with 9 bases fitting TRBD1. The CDR3 runs to 19 residues. Germline CDR1 SGDLS, CDR2 YYNGEE. V dropped 0 bases and J dropped 0; count of bases not matched to a gene: 12. The CDR3 sequence: CASSVETGGRVFANYGYTF. The CDR3 DNA sequence: TGTGCCAGCAGCGTAGAAACAGGGGGCAGGGTTTTTGCTAACTATGGCTACACCTTC.